These 24 T cell receptor beta chains were sequenced from one sample in a study of T-cell reconstitution after alpha-beta-depleted transplantation in children. Preparation of the TCRbeta library involved a method that used unique molecular identifiers. TCRdb re-analysed the PCR reads in MiXCR, keeping a single row per CDR3 protein. The sample carries approximately 510,000 distinct CDR3 sequences, around 20% recorded once. The source material was PBMCs from the stem cell graft donor, sampled from the stem cell graft. The receptors here all came from a human donor who donated a stem cell graft to a child with acute lymphoblastic leukemia.

The chain recombines TRBV12-3 or TRBV12-4 with TRBJ2-5; D gene ambiguous. The V gene lost 7 bases and the J gene lost 1 base, with 16 bases spanning the gap. The CDR3 loop spans 15 amino acids. CDR3 in DNA: TGTGCCAGCACCCGGTCGATGGCGGTCCAAGAGACCCAGTACTTC. Translation gives CASTRSMAVQETQYF.

The table lists this clonotype with a few counts. Since a much larger clone is just one base distant, this may be a read error. The DNA for the CDR3 is TGCGCCAGCAGCTGGACTAGCGGGGCGAACACCGGGGAGCTGTTTTTT. It yields the protein CASSWTSGANTGELFF. The chain is built from TRBV5-1 and TRBJ2-2; TRBD2 agrees at 12 bases. The CDR3 contains 16 residues. In germline, CDR1 is SGHRS, CDR2 YFSETQ. With 3 bases clipped from V and 0 bases from J, the junction kept 0 bases outside the gene matches.

The chain employs TRBV9 and TRBJ2-1; TRBD2 matches at 14 bases. Germline V CDR1 and CDR2: SGDLS, YYNGEE. V shed 3 bases, J shed 8 bases, and the junction held 10 bases outside the gene matches. There are 17 residues in the CDR3. The CDR3 coding sequence is TGTGCCAGCAGCGCCTCCGGGACTAGCGGGAGTGGATATGAGCAGTTCTTC. It is translated as CASSASGTSGSGYEQFF.

This clonotype was seen more than once but under ten times. The V call is TRBV3-1, the J call TRBJ1-1; 7 bases line up with TRBD1. V gave up 4 bases and J gave up 6 bases; unmatched junction bases: 8. In germline, CDR1 is LGHDT, CDR2 YNNKEL (reference sequence). CDR3 length: 14 amino acids. The CDR3, as DNA: TGTGCCAGCAGCCGGGACAGTTCTTTCGCTGAAGCTTTCTTT. Translation gives CASSRDSSFAEAFF.

The V and J genes are TRBV7-9 and TRBJ1-5, with 8 bases identical to TRBD1. J gave up 7 bases and V 4 bases, and 9 bases lay outside the gene matches. The germline CDR1 and CDR2 sequences are SEHNR and FQNEAQ (reference sequence). The CDR3 totals 15 residues. The CDR3 loop reads CASSSPGQAGQPQHF. CDR3 coding DNA: TGTGCCAGCAGCTCACCGGGACAGGCCGGCCAGCCCCAGCATTTT.

A remark on this clonotype: Likely a read error: the CDR3 ends without its conserved phenylalanine or tryptophan. The DNA is left out, because the CDR3 cannot be placed on it with certainty; the CDR3 is given as TCRdb lists it. The chain couples TRBV7-9 to TRBJ1-2; TRBD1 reflects the table's D call only, with no check against the DNA. The germline V gene encodes CDR1 SEHNR and CDR2 FQNEAQ (reference sequence). Termini included, the CDR3 measures 14 amino acids. CDR3 sequence: CASSLAPGKLSLFS.

The rearrangement uses TRBV5-6 and TRBJ1-5, with D possibly being TRBD1 (6 bases). Germline loops: CDR1 SGHDT, CDR2 YYEEEE. The length of the CDR3 is 14 residues. V lost 4 bases, J lost 5 bases, and 13 bases lay in between. The CDR3, as DNA: TGTGCCAGCAGCCTGACAGGACTCCATCAGCCCCAGCATTTT. Translated: CASSLTGLHQPQHF. The full variable domain, rest sourced from reference TRBV5-6 and TRBJ1-5, is DAGVTQSPTHLIKTRGQQVTLRCSPKSGHDTVSWYQQALGQGPQFIFQYYEEEERQRGNFPDRFSGHQFPNYSSELNVNALLLGDSALYLCASSLTGLHQPQHFGDGTRLSIL.

V gene TRBV12-3 or TRBV12-4 combines with J gene TRBJ1-5; 7 bases map to TRBD1. CDR3 size: 16 residues. The V segment lost 5 bases and the J segment 2 bases; nucleotides outside the gene matches: 9. The CDR3 spells CASSLYSGQGNQPQHF. The CDR3 nucleotides are TGTGCCAGCAGTCTCTACAGTGGACAGGGCAATCAGCCCCAGCATTTT.

This clonotype was detected only a few times. The gene calls are TRBV12-3 or TRBV12-4 and TRBJ2-6; 8 bases are a match to TRBD1. After removal of 3 bases from V and 2 bases from J, the junction contained 18 bases not matched to a gene. This CDR3 is built from 21 residues. CDR3: CASSLVGYLETRGPGANVLTF. The CDR3 DNA is TGTGCCAGCAGTTTGGTCGGGTATCTCGAAACCAGGGGGCCTGGGGCCAACGTCCTGACTTTC.

This clonotype appeared a few times. The gene calls are TRBV29-1 and TRBJ2-5; D not resolved. The CDR3 loop spans 13 amino acids. Per the germline V gene, CDR1 is SQVTM and CDR2 is ANQGSEA. Trimming took off 2 bases at V and 5 bases at J, with 12 bases between the two ends. CDR3 sequence: CSVEWDIGETQYF. As DNA, the CDR3 is TGCAGCGTTGAATGGGATATAGGGGAGACCCAGTACTTC.

This chain connects TRBV20-1 to TRBJ1-4; no firm D call. The CDR3 contains 16 residues. Trimming removed 4 bases at V and 8 bases at J, with 23 bases between. CDR1 and CDR2 from the germline V gene are DFQATT and SNEGSKA (reference sequence). The CDR3 region is CSANGFALNFGEKLFF. The CDR3 DNA follows: TGCAGTGCTAATGGATTTGCACTTAACTTTGGGGAAAAACTGTTTTTT.

The chain is built from TRBV19 and TRBJ1-1; D perhaps matches TRBD1 (5 bases). The CDR3 totals 15 residues. Deletions cut 4 bases from V and 2 bases from J, with 14 bases between. Looked up from germline, CDR1 is LNHDA and CDR2 is SQIVND (reference sequence). DNA of the CDR3: TGTGCCAGTAGTACCTTAGGAGGGGCTAACACTGAAGCTTTCTTT. Its translation is CASSTLGGANTEAFF. Based on the CDR3 plus reference TRBV19 and TRBJ1-1, the full variable domain is DGGITQSPKYLFRKEGQNVTLSCEQNLNHDAMYWYRQDPGQGLRLIYYSQIVNDFQKGDIAEGYSVSREKKESFPLTVTSAQKNPTAFYLCASSTLGGANTEAFFGQGTRLTVV.

This clonotype was found a few times. The chain is built from TRBV6-2 or TRBV6-3 and TRBJ1-1; a weak D match, TRBD1 (5 bases). This CDR3 is built from 11 residues. V dropped 11 bases and J dropped 3 bases, with 10 bases sitting between them. Germline V lookup: CDR1 MNHEY, CDR2 SVGEGT. The CDR3 loop is CAAGVDTEAFF. Here the CDR3 DNA reads TGTGCCGCGGGGGTGGACACTGAAGCTTTCTTT.

The sample holds a few counts of this clonotype. The chain links TRBV3-1 to TRBJ2-3; a possible D gene is TRBD1 (5 bases). Germline values: CDR1 LGHDT, CDR2 YNNKEL (reference sequence). V was clipped by 0 bases and J by 0 bases, with 13 bases between them. This CDR3 has 17 residues. Written as DNA, the CDR3 is TGTGCCAGCAGCCAAGATCAACAGGTTCTAAGCACAGATACGCAGTATTTT. It is translated as CASSQDQQVLSTDTQYF.

This clonotype has a handful of counts. J is TRBJ1-1 and V is TRBV4-1; D is unclear. Trimming took 2 bases from V and 1 from J, leaving 2 bases between them. CDR3 size: 12 residues. Germline V gene data show CDR1 as MGHRA and CDR2 as YSYEKL. The CDR3 region has the DNA TGCGCCAGCAGCCAATCGAACACTGAAGCTTTCTTT. This sequence encodes CASSQSNTEAFF.

This clonotype was seen a few times. The rearrangement uses TRBV12-3 or TRBV12-4 and TRBJ1-2, with D perhaps matching TRBD1 (5 bases). V was pared by 6 bases and J by 4 bases, with 12 bases between. This CDR3 region has 13 residues. This chain's CDR3 is CASSHGGSYGYTF. DNA of the CDR3: TGTGCCAGCAGCCACGGGGGAAGCTATGGCTACACCTTC.

This clonotype was seen ten or more times. The V and J genes are TRBV20-1 and TRBJ2-1, with 9 bases that match TRBD2. The CDR3 contains 18 residues. The V segment lost 0 bases and the J segment 2 bases; nucleotides outside the gene matches: 11. CDR1 is DFQATT and CDR2 is SNEGSKA in the germline V gene (reference sequence). The CDR3 region has the DNA TGCAGTGCTAGAGATCCCCAAGGGGCGGGAGGGCCCTACAATGAGCAGTTCTTC. Its protein is CSARDPQGAGGPYNEQFF.

This rearrangement joins TRBV9 to TRBJ1-1; weak D call: TRBD1 (6 bases). Germline CDR1 reads SGDLS; CDR2 reads YYNGEE. V lost 4 bases to trimming and J lost 0 bases, with 22 bases between them. This CDR3 contains 18 residues. CDR3 DNA sequence: TGTGCCAGCAGCTCTAGGGCCTCAGAAGGGACAATGAACACTGAAGCTTTCTTT. Protein: CASSSRASEGTMNTEAFF.

The rearrangement uses TRBV12-3 or TRBV12-4 and TRBJ2-1, with TRBD2 identical over 14 bases. V lost 6 bases and J lost 2; bases outside the gene matches: 3. The CDR3 contains 16 residues. The CDR3 sequence: CASSPTSGRAYNEQFF. The CDR3 DNA follows: TGTGCCAGCAGCCCGACTAGCGGGAGGGCCTACAATGAGCAGTTCTTC.

The sample holds a few counts of this clonotype. The CDR3 spells CASSLGATLGAEAFF. The CDR3 coding sequence is TGCGCCAGCAGCTTGGGAGCTACGTTGGGGGCTGAAGCTTTCTTT. The rearrangement links TRBV5-1 to TRBJ1-1; weak D call: TRBD1 (5 bases). Deletions cut 0 bases from V and 6 bases from J, with 15 bases between. The germline gives CDR1 SGHRS, CDR2 YFSETQ. There are 15 residues in the CDR3.

The V gene is TRBV7-9, the J gene TRBJ1-2; 9 nucleotides agree with TRBD1. CDR1 and CDR2 from the germline V gene are SEHNR and FQNEAQ (reference sequence). V lost 4 bases and J lost 6; bases outside the gene matches: 9. The CDR3 covers 15 residues. The CDR3 sequence is CASSSTGTGLNGYTF. The CDR3 bases are TGTGCCAGCAGCTCGACCGGGACAGGGTTGAATGGCTACACCTTC.

This clonotype was counted only a few times. The chain has TRBV6-5 and TRBJ2-2, with a weak D call TRBD1 (5 bases). The ends were cut back, 0 bases at V and 0 bases at J, with 8 bases in the middle. This CDR3 spans 16 amino acids. CDR1 is MNHEY and CDR2 is SVGAGI in the germline V gene. The CDR3 spells CASSYSPTANTGELFF. The DNA for the CDR3 is TGTGCCAGCAGTTACTCTCCGACAGCGAACACCGGGGAGCTGTTTTTT.

This clonotype was counted only a few times. The J gene is TRBJ2-6, the V gene TRBV7-9, with D unclear. Per germline, CDR1 SEHNR and CDR2 FQNEAQ (reference sequence). The CDR3 is made up of 15 amino acids. V lost 1 base, J lost 4 bases, and 8 bases lay in between. The CDR3: CASSLDISGANVLTF. In DNA, the CDR3 is TGTGCCAGCAGCTTAGACATCTCCGGGGCCAACGTCCTGACTTTC.

The chain combines TRBV29-1 with TRBJ2-3; D possibly uses TRBD1 or TRBD2 (5 bases each). CDR3 size: 13 residues. Looked up from germline, CDR1 is SQVTM and CDR2 is ANQGSEA. Trimming removed 7 bases at V and 2 bases at J, with 13 bases between. CDR3 nucleotide sequence: TGCAGCGACTGGGACCGCTTCACAGATACGCAGTATTTT. Its protein is CSDWDRFTDTQYF.